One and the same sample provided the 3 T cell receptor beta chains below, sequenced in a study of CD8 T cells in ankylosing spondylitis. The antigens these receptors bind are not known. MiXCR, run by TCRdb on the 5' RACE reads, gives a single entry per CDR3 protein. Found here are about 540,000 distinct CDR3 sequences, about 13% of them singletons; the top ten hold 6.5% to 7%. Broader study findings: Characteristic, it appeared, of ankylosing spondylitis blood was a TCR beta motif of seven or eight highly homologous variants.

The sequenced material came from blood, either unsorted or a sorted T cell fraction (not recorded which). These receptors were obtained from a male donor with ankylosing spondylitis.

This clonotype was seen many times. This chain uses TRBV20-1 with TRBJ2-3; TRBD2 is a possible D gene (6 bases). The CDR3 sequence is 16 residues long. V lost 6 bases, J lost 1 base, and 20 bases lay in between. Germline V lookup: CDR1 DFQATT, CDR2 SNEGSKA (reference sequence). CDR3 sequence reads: CSAPGLGGSGTDTQYF. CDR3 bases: TGCAGTGCCCCGGGACTTGGGGGTTCGGGCACAGATACGCAGTATTTT.

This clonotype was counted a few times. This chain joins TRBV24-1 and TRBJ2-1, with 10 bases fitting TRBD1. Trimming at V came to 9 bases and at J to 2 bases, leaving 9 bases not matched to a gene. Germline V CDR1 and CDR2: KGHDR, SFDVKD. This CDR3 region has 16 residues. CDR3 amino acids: CATGTGEVRAYNEQFF. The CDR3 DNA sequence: TGTGCCACCGGGACAGGGGAAGTTAGGGCCTACAATGAGCAGTTCTTC.

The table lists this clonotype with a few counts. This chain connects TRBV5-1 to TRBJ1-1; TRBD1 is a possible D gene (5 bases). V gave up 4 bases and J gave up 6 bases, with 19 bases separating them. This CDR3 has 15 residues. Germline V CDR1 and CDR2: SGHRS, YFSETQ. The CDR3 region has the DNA TGCGCCAGCAGCGTGGGACCGGGCGGAGGGGCTGAAGCTTTCTTT. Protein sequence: CASSVGPGGGAEAFF.